The next 20 T cell receptor beta chains were all read from a single sample in a study of blood T cell repertoires in COVID-19. Measured with immunoSEQ multiplex PCR; TCRdb has only the in-frame clones, and not every one. The sample has about 390,000 clones, about 86% seen once; the top ten hold around 10%. The sequencing sample was made of PBMCs or T cells enriched from blood (not recorded which). These receptors originate from a woman aged 50 to 60 who had recovered from COVID-19.

V is TRBV30 and J is TRBJ1-2; no reliable D call. The CDR3 totals 22 residues. Germline V gene sequence: CDR1 GTSNPN, CDR2 SVGIG (reference sequence). V was pared by 0 bases and J by 4 bases, with 36 bases between. The CDR3 is CAWSVVDRRSPQEMHSLYGYTF. The CDR3 nucleotides read TGTGCCTGGAGTGTAGTGGATAGGAGGTCGCCTCAGGAGATGCACTCCCTCTATGGCTACACCTTC.

The gene calls are TRBV2 and TRBJ1-2; the match to TRBD1 covers 8 bases. Germline V gene sequence: CDR1 SNHLY, CDR2 FYNNEI. CDR3 size: 12 residues. J gave up 8 bases and V 6 bases, and 5 bases lay outside the gene matches. CDR3 DNA: TGTGCCAGCAGCGCGACAGGGGACGGCTACACCTTC. Translating gives CASSATGDGYTF.

The rearrangement links TRBV6-5 to TRBJ2-7; tentatively, D is TRBD2 (6 bases). Germline loops: CDR1 MNHEY, CDR2 SVGAGI. The CDR3 has 14 residues. V was clipped by 6 bases and J by 2 bases, with 14 bases between them. The chain's CDR3 is CASSGRDSTYEQYF. CDR3 DNA: TGTGCCAGCAGCGGTCGGGACTCCACCTACGAGCAGTACTTC.

This chain joins TRBV5-1 and TRBJ1-2; 9 positions agree with TRBD1. The CDR3 has 15 amino acids. Germline CDR1 is SGHRS and CDR2 is YFSETQ. Unmatched junction bases numbered 12, after V lost 4 bases and J lost 8 bases. The CDR3 here is CASSIDVTGGSGYTF. The CDR3 DNA reads as TGCGCCAGCAGCATAGACGTGACAGGGGGTAGCGGCTACACCTTC.

This chain uses TRBV6-5 with TRBJ2-1, with D possibly matching TRBD2 (6 bases). This CDR3 is built from 15 residues. The ends were cut back, 4 bases at V and 4 bases at J, with 14 bases in the middle. CDR1 MNHEY and CDR2 SVGAGI come from the germline V gene. CDR3 nucleotide sequence: TGTGCCAGCAGTTTAGTCGGCGGGATTTACAATGAGCAGTTCTTC. As protein: CASSLVGGIYNEQFF.

The gene calls are TRBV4-1 and TRBJ2-1; 7 bases fit TRBD2. The CDR3 covers 13 residues. V was clipped by 0 bases and J by 15 bases; unmatched bases: 8. Germline CDR1 and CDR2: MGHRA and YSYEKL. Here the CDR3 reads CASSQDWAGAPFF. DNA for the CDR3: TGCGCCAGCAGCCAAGATTGGGCGGGAGCGCCGTTCTTC.

In its sample, this clone was seen a few times. As DNA, the CDR3 is TGTGCCAGCAGTACTGCGGGACTAGCGGACTCCTACAATGAGCAGTTCTTC. Translated: CASSTAGLADSYNEQFF. The rearrangement links TRBV7-6 to TRBJ2-1, with 11 bases that match TRBD2. Unmatched junction bases numbered 7, after V lost 6 bases and J lost 0 bases. The CDR3 runs 17 residues. The germline gives CDR1 SGHVS, CDR2 FNYEAQ.

Written as DNA, the CDR3 is TGTGCCAGCACCTTGGCAGGGTATAGTAGTGGCTACACCTTC. Protein product: CASTLAGYSSGYTF. The chain is built from TRBV28 and TRBJ1-2, with D maybe TRBD1 (5 bases). V gave up 7 bases and J gave up 7 bases, with 19 bases separating them. The CDR3 contains 14 residues. Looked up from germline, CDR1 is MDHEN and CDR2 is SYDVKM.

The chain carries TRBV7-9 and TRBJ1-4; TRBD1 is a possible D gene (6 bases). Between the trimmed V and J ends, which lost 6 bases and 4 bases, there was a span of 12 bases. CDR1 is SEHNR, CDR2 FQNEAQ, per germline (reference sequence). CDR3 length equals 14 residues. CDR3 coding DNA: TGTGCCAGCAGTATAAGGACAGATAATGAAAAACTGTTTTTT. Translating gives CASSIRTDNEKLFF.

Notes on this clone: Its ends do not fully match the called genes, so a read error is possible. J is TRBJ1-6 and V is TRBV5-1, with TRBD1 matching 10 bases. The germline V gene encodes CDR1 SGHRS and CDR2 YFSETQ. There are 14 residues in the CDR3. Here the CDR3 DNA reads TGCGCCAGCAGTTTGGGACAGGGGTTCTCACCCCTCCACTTT. It is translated as CASSLGQGFSPLHF.

The chain joins TRBV12-3 or TRBV12-4 to TRBJ1-1; 7 nucleotides line up with TRBD1. The CDR3 spans 12 residues. V shed 6 bases and J 7 bases; nucleotides not matched to a gene: 5. Written as DNA, the CDR3 is TGTGCCAGCAGCAATCAGGGGGGTGAAGCTTTCTTT. Translating gives CASSNQGGEAFF.

DNA of the CDR3: TGTGCCAGCAGCCGACACGGGAAGGACACCATATATTTT. It translates to CASSRHGKDTIYF. The chain couples TRBV7-2 to TRBJ1-3; D is unclear. V was pared by 5 bases and J by 8 bases, with 13 bases between. The CDR3 runs 13 residues. Germline values: CDR1 SGHTA, CDR2 FQGNSA.

J is TRBJ2-1 and V is TRBV5-4; 8 positions agree with TRBD1. The CDR3 length is 14 residues. Trimming took 7 bases from V and 8 from J; bases not matched to a gene: 11. The germline CDR1 and CDR2 sequences are SGHNT and YYREEE (reference sequence). The CDR3 reads CASSPGTGDDEQFF. Here the CDR3 DNA reads TGTGCCAGCTCGCCGGGGACAGGTGATGATGAGCAGTTCTTC.

The genes are TRBV28 and TRBJ2-5; possibly TRBD1 for D (7 bases). The germline V and J ends were trimmed by 6 bases and 3 bases, with 14 bases remaining between them. From germline, CDR1 is MDHEN and CDR2 SYDVKM. The CDR3 totals 14 residues. CDR3 region: CASSQGGTEETQYF. For the CDR3, the DNA is TGTGCCAGCAGCCAAGGGGGGACAGAAGAGACCCAGTACTTC.

Comments on this clone: The sample has other DNA sequences that encode this CDR3 too. The genes are TRBV6-5 and TRBJ1-2, with a possible D match to TRBD1 (6 bases). The CDR3 extends over 13 amino acids. Germline CDR1 MNHEY, CDR2 SVGAGI. With 2 bases removed from V and 6 bases from J, the gap between germline ends came to 10 bases. The CDR3 DNA is TGTGCCAGCAGTTACCGCCAGGGGCATGGCTACACCTTC. This gives the protein CASSYRQGHGYTF.

The chain uses TRBV10-3 and TRBJ1-5, with TRBD1 as a possible D gene (5 bases). Germline-derived CDR1 and CDR2 are ENHRY and SYGVKD. The germline V and J ends were trimmed by 3 bases and 3 bases, with 15 bases remaining between them. There are 16 residues in the CDR3. The CDR3 region is CAISDSGVGANQPQHF. The CDR3 region has the DNA TGTGCCATCAGTGATTCCGGAGTAGGGGCCAATCAGCCCCAGCATTTT.

This clone was observed once. The same CDR3 is also encoded by other DNA sequences in this sample. The chain employs TRBV12-3 or TRBV12-4 and TRBJ2-5; D might be TRBD2 (6 bases). This CDR3 spans 13 amino acids. V dropped 6 bases and J dropped 1 base, with 9 bases sitting between them. The CDR3 here is CASSRDSQETQYF. The DNA for the CDR3 is TGTGCCAGCAGCCGGGACTCCCAAGAGACCCAGTACTTC.

The V call is TRBV6-1, the J call TRBJ2-1; D remains ambiguous. The CDR3 covers 16 residues. Trimming stripped 2 bases from V and 5 bases from J, with 16 bases between. The V gene's germline CDR1 is MNHNS and CDR2 SASEGT. The CDR3 bases are TGTGCCAGCAGTGAATACGAACACATAACTAACAATGAGCAGTTCTTC. Protein product: CASSEYEHITNNEQFF.

The rearrangement uses TRBV5-5 and TRBJ1-2; D possibly corresponds to TRBD1 (6 bases). This CDR3 region has 15 residues. V lost 4 bases and J lost 4, with 17 bases in between. CDR1 and CDR2 (germline): SGHKS, YYEKEE (reference sequence). DNA for the CDR3: TGTGCCAGCAGCACCACGTTACAGGGCAGCTATGGCTACACCTTC. This gives the protein CASSTTLQGSYGYTF.

The rearrangement joins TRBV2 to TRBJ1-6; TRBD1 is a possible D gene (5 bases). Germline CDR1 reads SNHLY; CDR2 reads FYNNEI. CDR3 length equals 15 residues. The V end lost 6 bases, the J end lost 6 bases, and 15 bases lay between the germline ends. DNA of the CDR3: TGTGCCAGCAGGGGTTCGGGGGGTTCTAATTCACCCCTCCACTTT. Encoded protein: CASRGSGGSNSPLHF.